This T cell receptor (beta chain) was retrieved from a study of blood T cell repertoires in COVID-19. Study background: COVID-19 samples, acute and convalescent, were from the United States, Italy and Spain. Sources were T cells, B-cell-depleted T cells, or PBMCs; the material itself was cDNA or gDNA.

Germline V gives CDR1 LNHDA, CDR2 SQIVND (reference sequence). This CDR3 has 14 amino acids. After removal of 5 bases from V and 8 bases from J, the junction contained 12 bases not matched to a gene. Participants were aged about 18 to 100 years, lived in around 25 US areas, and enrolled virtually. Original data processing: From reference gene primer amplification, estimates of nucleated cell counts were derived. Assay used: immunoSEQ multiplex PCR; TCRdb lists only in-frame clones, some missing. V and J calls and clone size are copied from that table; D and trimming were computed from the DNA. This table holds 200,000 to 300,000 clones, 87% found once.

The TCR comes from a woman aged 30 to 39 with acute COVID-19. Material: PBMCs or T cells enriched from blood (not recorded which). The chain is built from TRBV19 and TRBJ2-7, with 7 bases aligning to TRBD1. CDR3 in amino acids: CASSPGQPHFKQYF. The CDR3 DNA is TGTGCCAGTAGTCCGGGACAGCCACACTTCAAGCAGTACTTC.